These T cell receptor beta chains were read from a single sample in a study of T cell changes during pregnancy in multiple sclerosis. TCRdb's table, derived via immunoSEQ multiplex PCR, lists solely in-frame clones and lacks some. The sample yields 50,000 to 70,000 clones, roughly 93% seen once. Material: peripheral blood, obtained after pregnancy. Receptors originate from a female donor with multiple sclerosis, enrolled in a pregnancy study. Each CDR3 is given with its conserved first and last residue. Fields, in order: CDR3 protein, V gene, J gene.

CDR3: CASSPRLAGSSYNEQFF; V: TRBV19; J: TRBJ2-1
CDR3: CASSLAREVSAFF; V: TRBV28; J: TRBJ1-1
CDR3: CATRQIAKNIQYF; V: TRBV6-5; J: TRBJ2-4
CDR3: CASSLLGGYTGELFF; V: TRBV7-2; J: TRBJ2-2
CDR3: CASTPGTSGYEQYF; V: TRBV9; J: TRBJ2-7
CDR3: CASSEFISGRGEYEQYF; V: TRBV10-2; J: TRBJ2-7
CDR3: CATQGAKYEQYF; V: TRBV15; J: TRBJ2-7
CDR3: CASGTALEAFF; V: TRBV6-6; J: TRBJ1-1
CDR3: CASSRDSLAGPQYF; V: TRBV7-3; J: TRBJ2-5
CDR3: CASSDSGLAGGEQYF; V: TRBV25-1; J: TRBJ2-7
CDR3: CASQTRLATEAFF; V: TRBV6-6; J: TRBJ1-1
CDR3: CASSFQVGGGTEAFF; V: TRBV28; J: TRBJ1-1
CDR3: CASSQDLSEGTYEQYF; V: TRBV14; J: TRBJ2-7
CDR3: CASSLDGVSYNEQFF; V: TRBV5-6; J: TRBJ2-1
CDR3: CASRRDRGKRETQYF; V: TRBV2; J: TRBJ2-5
CDR3: CASSHLLADTGELFF; V: TRBV4-3; J: TRBJ2-2
CDR3: CASSPGAGQNYEQYF; V: TRBV9; J: TRBJ2-7
CDR3: CASSLRTGFYEQYF; V: TRBV9; J: TRBJ2-7
CDR3: CASSEVRANGQPQHF; V: TRBV2; J: TRBJ1-5
CDR3: CASSSGLTSGRGEDTQYF; V: TRBV5-4; J: TRBJ2-3
CDR3: CASHPLSGPSRTGELFF; V: TRBV18; J: TRBJ2-2
CDR3: CASSLGGVAGLSDTQYF; V: TRBV7-6; J: TRBJ2-3
CDR3: CASSSGLAKNIQYF; V: TRBV28; J: TRBJ2-4
CDR3: CASSSTLGETYYGYTF; V: TRBV19; J: TRBJ1-2
CDR3: CASSPLTLRGDYGYTF; V: TRBV19; J: TRBJ1-2
CDR3: CASSSTRLDGYSNQPQHF; V: TRBV7-9; J: TRBJ1-5
CDR3: CASSGLGLAVSYEQYF; V: TRBV5-6; J: TRBJ2-7
CDR3: CASSQQLAGAYEQYF; V: TRBV4-1; J: TRBJ2-7
CDR3: CASSQDGRFYNEQFF; V: TRBV14; J: TRBJ2-1
CDR3: CSVESEGGAWNEQYF; V: TRBV29-1; J: TRBJ2-7
CDR3: CASSLVAGSYNEQFF; V: TRBV27; J: TRBJ2-1
CDR3: CASSSPRGSSGNTIYF; V: TRBV28; J: TRBJ1-3
CDR3: CASSLVGDRGEQYF; V: TRBV5-1; J: TRBJ2-5
CDR3: CASSLEPGSPSTDTQYF; V: TRBV5-1; J: TRBJ2-3
CDR3: CASRYSETQYF; V: TRBV7-2; J: TRBJ2-5
CDR3: CASSAPTSGITYEQYF; V: TRBV6-1; J: TRBJ2-7
CDR3: CASSESGRGIQHEKLFF; V: TRBV25-1; J: TRBJ1-4
CDR3: CASRGRVDKNIQYF; V: TRBV27; J: TRBJ2-4
CDR3: CSAGLAGYNEQFF; V: TRBV29-1; J: TRBJ2-1
CDR3: CSVKTGGNYGYTF; V: TRBV29-1; J: TRBJ1-2
CDR3: CASSPGQIMSYEQYF; V: TRBV7-3; J: TRBJ2-7
CDR3: CASSSGQGIGEQFF; V: TRBV28; J: TRBJ2-1
CDR3: CAISAATGAGLAASTDTQYF; V: TRBV10-3; J: TRBJ2-3
CDR3: CASSLNSGSRTDTQYF; V: TRBV5-1; J: TRBJ2-3
CDR3: CASNWADSTDTQYF; V: TRBV27; J: TRBJ2-3
CDR3: CASSGSGSLLREQYF; V: TRBV28; J: TRBJ2-7
CDR3: CASSLVAWGGNEQFF; V: TRBV11-3; J: TRBJ2-1
CDR3: CASSESGADYYEQYF; V: TRBV10-2; J: TRBJ2-7